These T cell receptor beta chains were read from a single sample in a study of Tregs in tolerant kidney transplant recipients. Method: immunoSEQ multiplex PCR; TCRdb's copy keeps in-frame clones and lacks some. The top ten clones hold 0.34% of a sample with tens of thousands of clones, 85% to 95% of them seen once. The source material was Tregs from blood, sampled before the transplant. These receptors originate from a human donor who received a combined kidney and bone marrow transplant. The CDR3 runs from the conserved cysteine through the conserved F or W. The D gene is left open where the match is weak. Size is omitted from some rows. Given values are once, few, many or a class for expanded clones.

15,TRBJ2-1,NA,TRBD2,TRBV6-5,CASSRTSGPYNEQFF,TGTGCCAGCAGTCGGACTAGCGGTCCCTACAATGAGCAGTTCTTC
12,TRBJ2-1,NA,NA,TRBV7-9,CASSRDWMGQFF,TGTGCCAGCAGCCGAGACTGGATGGGGCAGTTCTTC
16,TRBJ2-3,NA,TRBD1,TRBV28,CASSLLDRSLTDTQYF,TGTGCCAGCAGTCTTCTGGACAGGAGCCTCACAGATACGCAGTATTTT
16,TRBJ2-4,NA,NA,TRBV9,CASSVAPGLAKNIQYF,TGTGCCAGCAGCGTAGCCCCCGGACTAGCCAAAAACATTCAGTACTTC
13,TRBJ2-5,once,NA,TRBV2,CASSGGYEETQYF,TGTGCCAGCAGTGGCGGGTACGAAGAGACCCAGTACTTC
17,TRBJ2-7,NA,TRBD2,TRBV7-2,CASFAGTSLWDNYEQYF,TGTGCCAGCTTTGCGGGGACTAGCTTGTGGGACAACTACGAGCAGTACTTC
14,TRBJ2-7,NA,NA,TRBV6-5,CASSYEGASYEQYF,TGTGCCAGCAGTTACGAAGGGGCGTCCTACGAGCAGTACTTC
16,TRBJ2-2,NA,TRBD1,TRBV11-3,CASSPSGTANTGELFF,TGTGCCAGCAGCCCGTCCGGGACAGCGAACACCGGGGAGCTGTTTTTT
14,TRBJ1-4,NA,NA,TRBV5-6,CASSSEVGGEKLFF,TGTGCCAGCAGCTCGGAGGTCGGAGGGGAAAAACTGTTTTTT
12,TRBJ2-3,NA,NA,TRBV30,CAWGTGADTQYF,TGTGCCTGGGGCACGGGGGCAGATACGCAGTATTTT
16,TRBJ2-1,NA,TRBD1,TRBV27,CASSFVVRGRGNEQFF,TGTGCCAGCAGTTTCGTCGTCAGGGGGCGTGGCAATGAGCAGTTCTTC
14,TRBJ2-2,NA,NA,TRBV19,CASSIGAFPGELFF,TGTGCCAGTAGTATAGGAGCGTTCCCCGGGGAGCTGTTTTTT
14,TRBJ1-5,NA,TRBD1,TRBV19,CATAGQGGNQPQHF,TGTGCCACGGCGGGACAGGGTGGCAATCAGCCCCAGCATTTT
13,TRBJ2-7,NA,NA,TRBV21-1,CASSKGDLYEQYF,TGTGCCAGCAGCAAAGGGGACCTCTACGAGCAGTACTTC
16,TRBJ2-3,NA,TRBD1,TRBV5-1,CASSPGTGGFGDTQYF,TGCGCCAGCAGCCCGGGGACAGGGGGGTTTGGAGATACGCAGTATTTT
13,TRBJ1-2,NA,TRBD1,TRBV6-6,CASNEGQIYGYTF,TGTGCCAGCAACGAGGGACAGATATATGGCTACACCTTC
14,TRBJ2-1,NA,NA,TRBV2,CASTGQRGGNEQFF,TGTGCCAGCACCGGACAAAGAGGAGGCAATGAGCAGTTCTTC